Sequencing of this T cell receptor beta chain was carried out in a study of low-dose radiotherapy and immunotherapy resistance in tumors. With TRAV- and TRBV-specific primers, first-strand cDNA was made, covering the alpha and beta chains. TCRs were put through roughly 20 PCR cycles of amplification with Phusion. A constant-region primer and the V-primer adapter served as the primer pair. TCRdb re-analysed the reads in MiXCR, keeping a single row per CDR3 protein. In the table there are more than 90,000 distinct CDR3 sequences, around 21% of which are singletons. Time point of the sample: after trial treatment. Specified treatment: LDRT plus nivolumab, ipilimumab, low-dose cyclophosphamide and aspirin (RACIN trial). This clonotype appeared many times. The CDR3 contains 11 residues. The V end was cut by 0 bases, the J end by 13 bases, with 10 bases between. Germline loops: CDR1 SQVTM, CDR2 ANQGSEA.

The TCR originated in a male donor with prostate cancer. The genes are TRBV29-1 and TRBJ2-1, with D uncertain. The source material was PBMCs, sampled after low-dose radiotherapy plus immunotherapy. The chain's CDR3 is CSVEDRQVQFF. The CDR3, as DNA: TGCAGCGTTGAAGACCGCCAGGTACAGTTCTTC.